These 22 T cell receptor beta chains share one sample of origin, sequenced in a study of T cell responses to AZD1222 COVID-19 vaccine. Libraries were prepared by immunoSEQ multiplex PCR; TCRdb keeps only in-frame clonotypes and omits some of them. The sample yields more than 75,000 clones, roughly 94% seen once. The sequencing here drew on peripheral blood, taken on day 0 of AZD1222 vaccination. These receptors all stem from an adult in good health.

This chain links TRBV7-4 with TRBJ1-6, with TRBD1 as a possible D gene (5 bases). The V end lost 3 bases, the J end lost 8 bases, and 23 bases lay between the germline ends. The CDR3 totals 18 residues. Germline assignment: CDR1 SGHVT and CDR2 SQSDAQ. The CDR3 reads CASSFGAGHCGWYSPLHF. CDR3 nucleotide sequence: TGTGCCAGCAGCTTTGGGGCAGGGCACTGCGGATGGTATTCACCCCTCCACTTT.

This clone was picked up a small number of times. The chain uses TRBV28 and TRBJ1-1, with D unresolved. CDR1 is MDHEN, CDR2 SYDVKM, per germline. V dropped 6 bases and J dropped 1 base, with 9 bases sitting between them. The CDR3 is made up of 13 amino acids. CDR3 DNA sequence: TGTGCCAGCAGCATCGGAGGGAACACTGAAGCTTTCTTT. Translated: CASSIGGNTEAFF.

This clone was picked up one time. The chain joins TRBV18 to TRBJ2-5; D unclear. CDR3 size: 13 residues. Germline V gene lookup returns CDR1 KGHSH and CDR2 LQKENI. Trimming shortened V by 2 bases and J by 3 bases, and 7 bases separated the two germline ends. In DNA form, the CDR3 reads TGTGCCAGCTCACCAAACGTAGAAGAGACCCAGTACTTC. Translating gives CASSPNVEETQYF.

The chain links TRBV6-5 to TRBJ2-1; 8 bases match TRBD1. The germline V gene encodes CDR1 MNHEY and CDR2 SVGAGI. Trimming removed 9 bases from V and 7 bases from J; junction bases left unmatched: 8. The CDR3 sequence is 13 residues long. CDR3 amino acids: CASGDRLNNEQFF. The CDR3 DNA sequence: TGTGCCAGTGGGGACAGGTTGAATAATGAGCAGTTCTTC.

The V call is TRBV10-1, the J call TRBJ2-5; perhaps TRBD1 as D (5 bases). Trimming shortened V by 6 bases and J by 5 bases, and 16 bases separated the two germline ends. CDR1 and CDR2 from the germline V gene are WNHNN and SYGVQD (reference sequence). This CDR3 is built from 14 residues. In DNA, the CDR3 is TGCGCCAGCAGCGCGAGGTTGGGGCAGGAGACCCAGTACTTC. It is translated as CASSARLGQETQYF.

For this clone: One junction end does not reproduce the germline sequence, and a read error may be involved. The rearrangement links TRBV7-2 to TRBJ2-7; tentatively, D is TRBD1 (6 bases). The CDR3 runs to 15 residues. The V gene's germline CDR1 is SGHTA and CDR2 FQGNSA. The CDR3, as DNA: TGTGCCAGCAGCCCTCGACAGGCTGAGGCCTACAAGCAGTACTTC. This encodes CASSPRQAEAYKQYF.

The rearrangement uses TRBV3-1 (or the pseudogene TRBV3-2) and TRBJ1-4, with 9 bases aligning to TRBD1. Germline values: CDR1 LGHDT, CDR2 YNNKEL (reference sequence). The CDR3 covers 14 residues. V lost 1 base, J lost 7 bases, and 1 base stayed unmatched. CDR3 sequence reads: CASSQGDRAEKLFF. The CDR3 nucleotides are TGTGCCAGCAGCCAAGGGGACAGGGCTGAAAAACTGTTTTTT.

V usage is TRBV5-1 and J usage is TRBJ1-1, with no clear D. Per germline, CDR1 SGHRS and CDR2 YFSETQ. This CDR3 is built from 13 residues. V lost 0 bases, J lost 4 bases, and 7 bases lay in between. The CDR3 sequence: CASSLDLSTEAFF. CDR3 DNA sequence: TGCGCCAGCAGCTTGGACCTATCCACTGAAGCTTTCTTT.

V and J are TRBV27 and TRBJ2-5; TRBD1 matches 10 bases. This CDR3 region has 17 residues. Germline V CDR1 and CDR2: MNHEY, SMNVEV (reference sequence). V was pared by 3 bases and J by 2 bases, with 9 bases of the junction left unmatched. The CDR3 here is CASSFLPRTGGQETQYF. The CDR3 DNA reads TGTGCCAGCAGTTTTCTCCCGCGGACAGGGGGGCAAGAGACCCAGTACTTC.

As DNA, the CDR3 is TGTGCCAGCGGGGGACAAACACCCCCACTGGCTTTCTTT. Encoded protein: CASGGQTPPLAFF. The chain joins TRBV28 to TRBJ1-1; possible D gene TRBD1, 6 bases. V lost 8 bases, J lost 11 bases, and 21 bases lay in between. The V gene's germline CDR1 is MDHEN and CDR2 SYDVKM. The CDR3 loop spans 13 amino acids.

On this clone: The DNA is omitted, as the CDR3 cannot be located on it reliably, and the CDR3 follows TCRdb's listing. The chain carries TRBV12-2 and TRBJ1-4; the DNA was not used to check the table's D call, TRBD1. TRBV12-2 is described as a pseudogene. From its first to its last residue, the CDR3 has 15 amino acids. CDR3 in amino acids: CASRLVGKGNEKLFF.

CDR3 nucleotide sequence: TGTGCCAGTTCCCAGTCCGGGTATGGGACTACCTACGAGCAGTACTTC. This gives the protein CASSQSGYGTTYEQYF. The J gene is TRBJ2-7, the V gene TRBV19; 7 bases are a match to TRBD2. V dropped 8 bases and J dropped 2; count of bases not matched to a gene: 15. CDR1 LNHDA and CDR2 SQIVND come from the germline V gene (reference sequence). The CDR3 is made up of 16 amino acids.

V gene TRBV28 combines with J gene TRBJ1-1; the D is unclear. This CDR3 has 12 amino acids. V gave up 7 bases and J gave up 4 bases, with 10 bases separating them. Germline V gives CDR1 MDHEN, CDR2 SYDVKM. The DNA for the CDR3 is TGTGCCAGCATTGCCTCCTTCACTGAAGCTTTCTTT. Amino acid sequence: CASIASFTEAFF.

This clone was observed a single time. The chain links TRBV6-5 to TRBJ1-2; 7 positions match TRBD1. Germline assignment: CDR1 MNHEY and CDR2 SVGAGI. The CDR3 consists of 15 residues. Unmatched junction bases numbered 9, after V lost 6 bases and J lost 2 bases. In DNA, the CDR3 is TGTGCCAGCAGCCACGCGGGACAGCTGAACTATGGCTACACCTTC. Amino acids: CASSHAGQLNYGYTF.

This chain uses TRBV27 with TRBJ1-1; no definite D call. With 11 bases removed from V and 3 bases from J, the gap between germline ends came to 13 bases. Germline V lookup: CDR1 MNHEY, CDR2 SMNVEV (reference sequence). The CDR3 runs to 12 residues. In DNA, the CDR3 is TGTGCCGGAGGGAGGAAGGACACTGAAGCTTTCTTT. Its protein is CAGGRKDTEAFF.

This clone has a single count. The chain uses TRBV7-9 and TRBJ1-1, with D possibly matching TRBD1 (5 bases). Germline loops: CDR1 SEHNR, CDR2 FQNEAQ (reference sequence). V dropped 4 bases and J dropped 4 bases, with 16 bases sitting between them. The CDR3 loop spans 15 amino acids. The chain's CDR3 is CASSSPGPFSTEAFF. The DNA of the CDR3 is TGTGCCAGCAGCTCTCCGGGACCCTTTTCCACTGAAGCTTTCTTT.

The V gene is TRBV5-5, the J gene TRBJ2-3; 9 nucleotides match TRBD2. Germline trimming cut 0 bases from V and 6 bases from J; bases unmatched to any gene: 5. The germline V gene has CDR1 SGHKS and CDR2 YYEKEE (reference sequence). CDR3 size: 15 residues. The CDR3 protein is CASSLVAGDWDTQYF. The CDR3 DNA follows: TGTGCCAGCAGCTTGGTAGCGGGAGATTGGGATACGCAGTATTTT.

The V and J genes are TRBV14 and TRBJ2-1; D possibly matches TRBD1 or TRBD2 (5 bases each). CDR1 and CDR2 from the germline V gene are SGHDN and FVKESK. This CDR3 spans 17 amino acids. Between the trimmed V and J ends, which lost 0 bases and 0 bases, there was a span of 12 bases. CDR3 DNA: TGTGCCAGCAGCCAAGATCAAGGGACGAGCTCCTACAATGAGCAGTTCTTC. Residues: CASSQDQGTSSYNEQFF.

The chain joins TRBV13 to TRBJ2-3; possible D gene TRBD2, 6 bases. The CDR3 extends over 15 amino acids. Trimming shortened V by 0 bases and J by 4 bases, and 11 bases separated the two germline ends. Germline CDR1 PRHDT, CDR2 FYEKMQ (reference sequence). CDR3 protein: CASSLGLGGADTQYF. The CDR3 DNA reads TGTGCCAGCAGCTTAGGCCTGGGGGGTGCAGATACGCAGTATTTT.

This chain connects TRBV18 to TRBJ1-2; TRBD1 matches 9 bases. This CDR3 contains 15 residues. Germline CDR1 and CDR2: KGHSH and LQKENI. Trimming took 5 bases from V and 4 from J; bases not matched to a gene: 8. CDR3 DNA sequence: TGTGCCAGCTCAGGGACAGGGATGCGGTTCTATGGCTACACCTTC. Translated, it gives CASSGTGMRFYGYTF.

The chain joins TRBV13 to TRBJ1-2; no definite D call. The CDR3 loop spans 16 amino acids. Germline V lookup: CDR1 PRHDT, CDR2 FYEKMQ (reference sequence). V lost 2 bases, J lost 5 bases, and 18 bases lay in between. CDR3 sequence (DNA): TGTGCCAGCAGCTTAAGCCTAATCGATCCTTCATATGGCTACACCTTC. Encoded protein: CASSLSLIDPSYGYTF.

This chain connects TRBV28 to TRBJ2-7, with 10 bases matching TRBD2. CDR1 is MDHEN and CDR2 is SYDVKM in the germline V gene. V lost 4 bases, J lost 2 bases, and 5 bases stayed unmatched. This CDR3 is 15 amino acids long. CDR3 sequence reads: CASSSTSGTAYEQYF. The DNA for the CDR3 is TGTGCCAGCAGTTCAACTAGCGGGACAGCCTACGAGCAGTACTTC.